A single sample is the source of the 19 T cell receptor beta chains below, sequenced in a study of blood T cell repertoires in COVID-19. Profiling relied on immunoSEQ multiplex PCR, and the TCRdb table lists in-frame clones only, not all of them. Of 70,000 or so clones in the sample, 80% to 90% were seen once. Sequencing was carried out using peripheral blood. All receptors come from a man aged 55 to 69 with acute or convalescent COVID-19.

V is TRBV5-4 and J is TRBJ1-6; D is uncertain. The length of the CDR3 is 15 residues. The V and J ends lost 1 base and 3 bases respectively, with 8 bases between them. The germline V gene has CDR1 SGHNT and CDR2 YYREEE (reference sequence). The CDR3 nucleotides are TGTGCCAGCAGCTTGATCGGGGTCTATAATTCACCCCTCCACTTT. Translated: CASSLIGVYNSPLHF.

In its sample, this clone was seen once. V gene TRBV30 combines with J gene TRBJ2-2; TRBD1 agrees at 10 bases. Unmatched junction bases numbered 6, after V lost 8 bases and J lost 3 bases. Germline values: CDR1 GTSNPN, CDR2 SVGIG (reference sequence). The CDR3 is 14 residues long. CDR3 DNA sequence: TGTGCCGGGGGGACAGGGGAGCACACCGGGGAGCTGTTTTTT. Its translation is CAGGTGEHTGELFF.

In this sample, this clone turned up a few times. The chain combines TRBV2 with TRBJ1-4, with D possibly being TRBD1 (6 bases). Trimming removed 8 bases from V and 7 bases from J, with 14 bases in between. This CDR3 spans 13 amino acids. From germline, CDR1 is SNHLY and CDR2 FYNNEI. This CDR3 reads CASGRGLGEKLFF. CDR3 DNA: TGTGCCAGCGGCAGGGGATTGGGTGAAAAACTGTTTTTT.

The J gene is TRBJ1-1, the V gene TRBV3-1 (or the pseudogene TRBV3-2); maybe TRBD1 (5 bases). Trimming left V 1 base short and J 7 bases short, with 7 bases between. Germline CDR1 reads LGHDT; CDR2 reads YNNKEL (reference sequence). The CDR3 spans 12 residues. The CDR3 DNA is TGTGCCAGCAGCCAAGCCCAGGGTGAAGCTTTCTTT. Translated: CASSQAQGEAFF.

This chain uses TRBV12-5 with TRBJ1-1, with TRBD1 as a possible D gene (6 bases). This CDR3 is 11 amino acids long. Germline CDR1 LGHNT, CDR2 FRNRAP. Between the trimmed V and J ends, which lost 5 bases and 11 bases, there was a span of 12 bases. CDR3 sequence reads: CASGIGQRAFF. CDR3 DNA: TGTGCTAGTGGTATTGGACAGAGGGCTTTCTTT.

This rearrangement joins TRBV3-1 (or the pseudogene TRBV3-2) to TRBJ1-3, with 7 bases that match TRBD1. The germline V gene encodes CDR1 LGHDT and CDR2 YNNKEL (reference sequence). This CDR3 has 16 amino acids. V trimming: 0 bases; J trimming: 6 bases; junction bases outside the gene matches: 8. The CDR3 bases are TGTGCCAGCAGCCAAGACAACAGGGGATACGAAAACACCATATATTTT. This translates into CASSQDNRGYENTIYF.

The chain links TRBV30 to TRBJ1-3; D is unclear. The length of the CDR3 is 13 residues. Germline V gene sequence: CDR1 GTSNPN, CDR2 SVGIG (reference sequence). This chain's CDR3 is CARAGYSGNTIYF. In DNA form, the CDR3 reads TGTGCGAGAGCGGGATACTCTGGAAACACCATATATTTT.

The V and J genes are TRBV9 and TRBJ1-2; 7 bases map to TRBD1. Looked up from germline, CDR1 is SGDLS and CDR2 is YYNGEE. The V gene end was trimmed by 4 bases and the J gene end by 2 bases; junction bases not matched to a gene: 5. This CDR3 has 14 residues. The CDR3 is CASSTNRGNYGYTF. The CDR3 DNA sequence: TGTGCCAGCAGCACTAACAGGGGCAACTATGGCTACACCTTC.

The V call is TRBV7-8, the J call TRBJ1-2; 9 bases match TRBD1. This CDR3 spans 14 amino acids. Unmatched junction bases numbered 7, after V lost 4 bases and J lost 7 bases. The germline gives CDR1 SGHVS, CDR2 FQNEAQ. The CDR3 here is CASSSDRGQGGYTF. For the CDR3, the DNA is TGTGCCAGCAGCTCGGACAGGGGACAGGGTGGCTACACCTTC.

The V call is TRBV3-1 (or the pseudogene TRBV3-2), the J call TRBJ2-7, with 7 positions matching TRBD1. The CDR3 is made up of 14 amino acids. Germline CDR1 LGHDT, CDR2 YNNKEL (reference sequence). V trimming: 4 bases; J trimming: 0 bases; junction bases outside the gene matches: 3. CDR3 sequence: CASSLTGDSYEQYF. CDR3 DNA: TGTGCCAGCAGCCTAACAGGGGACTCCTACGAGCAGTACTTC.

V is TRBV5-6 and J is TRBJ2-1; 7 nucleotides match TRBD1. The V gene's germline CDR1 is SGHDT and CDR2 YYEEEE. The CDR3 has 16 amino acids. With 2 bases clipped from V and 7 bases from J, the junction kept 12 bases outside the gene matches. As DNA, the CDR3 is TGTGCCAGCAGCTTAACTGGGTGGGACAGTTGGAATGAGCAGTTCTTC. Protein: CASSLTGWDSWNEQFF.

The chain links TRBV19 to TRBJ1-3; D remains ambiguous. Germline CDR1 and CDR2: LNHDA and SQIVND (reference sequence). The CDR3 is made up of 13 amino acids. Trimming stripped 1 base from V and 8 bases from J, with 9 bases between. CDR3 sequence reads: CASSIAYPDTIYF. In DNA form, the CDR3 reads TGTGCCAGTAGTATAGCCTACCCGGACACCATATATTTT. Combining the CDR3 with reference TRBV19 and TRBJ1-3 gives the whole variable domain DGGITQSPKYLFRKEGQNVTLSCEQNLNHDAMYWYRQDPGQGLRLIYYSQIVNDFQKGDIAEGYSVSREKKESFPLTVTSAQKNPTAFYLCASSIAYPDTIYFGEGSWLTVV.

V is TRBV14 and J is TRBJ2-5; 7 bases agree with TRBD1. With V trimmed by 1 base and J by 4 bases, 6 bases remained unmatched. The CDR3 covers 15 residues. Per the germline V gene, CDR1 is SGHDN and CDR2 is FVKESK. The CDR3 reads CASSQGQGLLETQYF. As DNA, the CDR3 is TGTGCCAGCAGCCAAGGACAGGGTCTTTTAGAGACCCAGTACTTC.

The J gene is TRBJ1-1, the V gene TRBV27, with TRBD1 as a possible D gene (6 bases). Trimming stripped 2 bases from V and 4 bases from J, with 14 bases between. Germline V gene data show CDR1 as MNHEY and CDR2 as SMNVEV (reference sequence). The CDR3 covers 15 residues. The CDR3 DNA reads as TGTGCCAGCAGTTTAAGGGGGGGGTATTCCACTGAAGCTTTCTTT. Protein product: CASSLRGGYSTEAFF.

With regard to this clone: Other nucleotide sequences in the sample specify the same CDR3. The rearrangement uses TRBV18 and TRBJ2-5; maybe TRBD1 (5 bases). Per germline, CDR1 KGHSH and CDR2 LQKENI. The CDR3 contains 14 residues. V lost 1 base, J lost 2 bases, and 8 bases lay in between. The CDR3 DNA reads TGTGCCAGCTCACCACGCAGGGAACAAGAGACCCAGTACTTC. Translation: CASSPRREQETQYF.

This chain joins TRBV5-1 and TRBJ1-3; 11 nucleotides align to TRBD1. Germline V gene lookup returns CDR1 SGHRS and CDR2 YFSETQ. The CDR3 has 17 residues. V lost 3 bases to trimming and J lost 0 bases; unmatched junction nucleotides: 5. The CDR3 sequence: CASSSGQGDYSGNTIYF. The DNA of the CDR3 is TGCGCCAGCAGCTCGGGACAGGGGGATTACTCTGGAAACACCATATATTTT.

V is TRBV18 and J is TRBJ2-7; D possibly corresponds to TRBD2 (6 bases). Germline lookup yields CDR1 KGHSH and CDR2 LQKENI. Trimming left V 2 bases short and J 5 bases short, with 13 bases between. This CDR3 spans 14 amino acids. CDR3 loop: CASSPTSWGDEQYF. The CDR3 DNA follows: TGTGCCAGCTCACCAACCTCGTGGGGGGACGAGCAGTACTTC.

The rearrangement links TRBV5-6 to TRBJ2-5; maybe TRBD2 (6 bases). The V end was cut by 7 bases, the J end by 5 bases, with 15 bases between. Germline CDR1 and CDR2: SGHDT and YYEEEE. This CDR3 is 13 amino acids long. CDR3 bases: TGTGCCAGCGATCGCGGGGCCAGGGAGACCCAGTACTTC. Residues: CASDRGARETQYF.

This clone was observed a single time. The chain combines TRBV29-1 with TRBJ1-2; the D gene is possibly TRBD1 (6 bases). V was cut by 0 bases and J by 8 bases, with 19 bases left in between. Per the germline V gene, CDR1 is SQVTM and CDR2 is ANQGSEA. The CDR3 runs to 15 residues. The CDR3 bases are TGCAGCGTTGAAGACGAAATTGGGGGGGGCAACGGCTACACCTTC. Its translation is CSVEDEIGGGNGYTF. Supplemented by reference TRBV29-1 and TRBJ1-2, the full variable domain reads SAVISQKPSRDICQRGTSLTIQCQVDSQVTMMFWYRQQPGQSLTLIATANQGSEATYESGFVIDKFPISRPNLTFSTLTVSNMSPEDSSIYLCSVEDEIGGGNGYTFGSGTRLTVV.